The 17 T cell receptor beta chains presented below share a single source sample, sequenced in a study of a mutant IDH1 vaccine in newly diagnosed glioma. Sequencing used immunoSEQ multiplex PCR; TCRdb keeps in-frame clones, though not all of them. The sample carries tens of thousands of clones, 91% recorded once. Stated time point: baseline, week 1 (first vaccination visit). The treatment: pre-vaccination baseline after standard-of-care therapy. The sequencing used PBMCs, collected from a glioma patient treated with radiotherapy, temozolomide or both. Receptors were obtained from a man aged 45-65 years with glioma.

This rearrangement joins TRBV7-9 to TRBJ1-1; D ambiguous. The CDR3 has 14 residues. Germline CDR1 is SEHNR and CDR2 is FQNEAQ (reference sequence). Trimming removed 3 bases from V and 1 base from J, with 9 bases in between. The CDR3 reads CASSLQTENTEAFF. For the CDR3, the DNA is TGTGCCAGCAGCTTGCAGACGGAGAACACTGAAGCTTTCTTT.

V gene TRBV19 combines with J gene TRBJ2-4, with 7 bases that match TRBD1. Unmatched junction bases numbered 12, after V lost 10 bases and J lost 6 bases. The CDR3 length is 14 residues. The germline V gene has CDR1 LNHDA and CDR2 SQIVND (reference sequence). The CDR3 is CATSSLGGGNIQYF. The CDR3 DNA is TGTGCCACCAGCTCCTTAGGGGGCGGAAACATTCAGTACTTC.

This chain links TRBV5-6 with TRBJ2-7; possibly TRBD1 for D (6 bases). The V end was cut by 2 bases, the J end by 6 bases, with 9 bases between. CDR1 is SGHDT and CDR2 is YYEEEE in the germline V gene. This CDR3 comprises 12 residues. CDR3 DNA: TGTGCCAGCAGCTTTGGGACAACCGAGCAGTACTTC. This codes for CASSFGTTEQYF.

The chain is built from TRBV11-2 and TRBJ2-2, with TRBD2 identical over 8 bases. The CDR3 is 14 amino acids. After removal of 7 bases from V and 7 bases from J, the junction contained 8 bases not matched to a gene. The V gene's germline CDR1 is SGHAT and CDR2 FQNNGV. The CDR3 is CASTERELSGELFF. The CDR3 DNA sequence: TGTGCCAGCACTGAGCGGGAGTTGAGCGGGGAGCTGTTTTTT. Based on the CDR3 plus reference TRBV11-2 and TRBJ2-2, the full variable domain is EAGVAQSPRYKIIEKRQSVAFWCNPISGHATLYWYQQILGQGPKLLIQFQNNGVVDDSQLPKDRFSAERLKGVDSTLKIQPAKLEDSAVYLCASTERELSGELFFGEGSRLTVL.

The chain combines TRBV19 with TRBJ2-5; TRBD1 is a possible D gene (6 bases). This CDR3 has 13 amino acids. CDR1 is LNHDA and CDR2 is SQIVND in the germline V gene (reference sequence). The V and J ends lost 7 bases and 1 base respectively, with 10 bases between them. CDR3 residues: CASKPTGQETQYF. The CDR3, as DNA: TGTGCCAGTAAACCGACAGGCCAAGAGACCCAGTACTTC.

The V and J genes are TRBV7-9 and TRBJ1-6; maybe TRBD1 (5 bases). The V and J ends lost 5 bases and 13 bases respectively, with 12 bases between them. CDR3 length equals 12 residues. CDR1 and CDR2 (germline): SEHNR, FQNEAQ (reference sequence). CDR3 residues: CASSPLGGPLHF. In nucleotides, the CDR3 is TGTGCCAGCAGCCCCCTCGGGGGTCCCCTCCACTTT. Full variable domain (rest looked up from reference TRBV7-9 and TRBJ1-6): DTGVSQNPRHKITKRGQNVTFRCDPISEHNRLYWYRQTLGQGPEFLTYFQNEAQLEKSRLLSDRFSAERPKGSFSTLEIQRTEQGDSAMYLCASSPLGGPLHFGNGTRLTVT.

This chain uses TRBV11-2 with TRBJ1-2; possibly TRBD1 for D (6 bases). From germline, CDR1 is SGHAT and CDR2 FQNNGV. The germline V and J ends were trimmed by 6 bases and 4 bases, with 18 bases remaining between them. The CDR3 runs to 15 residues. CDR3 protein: CASRTLTGRSYGYTF. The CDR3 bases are TGTGCCAGCAGAACCCTAACAGGGCGCTCCTATGGCTACACCTTC.

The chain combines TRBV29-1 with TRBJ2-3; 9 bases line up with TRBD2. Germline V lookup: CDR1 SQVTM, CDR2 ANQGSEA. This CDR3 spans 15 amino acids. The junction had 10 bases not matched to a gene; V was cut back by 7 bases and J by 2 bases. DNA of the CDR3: TGCAGCGCCCAGTGGGCGGGAGGGGTCACAGATACGCAGTATTTT. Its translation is CSAQWAGGVTDTQYF.

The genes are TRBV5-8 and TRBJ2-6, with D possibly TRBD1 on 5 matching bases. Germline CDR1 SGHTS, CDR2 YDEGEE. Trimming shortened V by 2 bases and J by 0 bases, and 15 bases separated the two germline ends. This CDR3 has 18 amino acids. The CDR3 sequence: CASSLFKGIGSGANVLTF. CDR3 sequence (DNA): TGTGCCAGCAGCTTATTTAAGGGGATTGGCTCTGGGGCCAACGTCCTGACTTTC.

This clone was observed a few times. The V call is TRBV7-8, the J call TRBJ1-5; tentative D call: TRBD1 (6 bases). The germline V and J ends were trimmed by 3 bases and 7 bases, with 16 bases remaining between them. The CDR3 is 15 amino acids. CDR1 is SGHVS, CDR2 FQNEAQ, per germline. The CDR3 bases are TGTGCCAGCAGCTTTCAGGGGAGATCTCTACAGCCCCAGCATTTT. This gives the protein CASSFQGRSLQPQHF. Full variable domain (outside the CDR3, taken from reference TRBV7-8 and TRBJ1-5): GAGVSQSPRYKVAKRGQDVALRCDPISGHVSLFWYQQALGQGPEFLTYFQNEAQLDKSGLPSDRFFAERPEGSVSTLKIQRTQQEDSAVYLCASSFQGRSLQPQHFGDGTRLSIL.

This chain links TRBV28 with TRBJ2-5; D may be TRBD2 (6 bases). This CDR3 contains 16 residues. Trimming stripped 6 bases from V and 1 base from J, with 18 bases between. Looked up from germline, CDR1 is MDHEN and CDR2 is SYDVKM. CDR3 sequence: CASSSHGFGGQETQYF. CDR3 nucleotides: TGTGCCAGCAGCTCGCACGGGTTCGGGGGCCAAGAGACCCAGTACTTC.

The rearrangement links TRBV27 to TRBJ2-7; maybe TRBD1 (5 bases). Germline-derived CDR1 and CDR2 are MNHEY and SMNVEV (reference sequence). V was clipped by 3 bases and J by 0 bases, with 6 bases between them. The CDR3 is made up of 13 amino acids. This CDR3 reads CASSFDSSYEQYF. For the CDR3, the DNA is TGTGCCAGCAGTTTTGACAGCTCCTACGAGCAGTACTTC.

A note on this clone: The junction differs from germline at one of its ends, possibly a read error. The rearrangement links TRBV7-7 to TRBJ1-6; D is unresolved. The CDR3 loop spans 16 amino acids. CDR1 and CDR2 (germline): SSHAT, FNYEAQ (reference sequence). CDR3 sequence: CASSLVWNQLVSPLHF. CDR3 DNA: TGTGCTAGCAGCTTAGTCTGGAACCAATTAGTTTCACCCCTCCACTTT.

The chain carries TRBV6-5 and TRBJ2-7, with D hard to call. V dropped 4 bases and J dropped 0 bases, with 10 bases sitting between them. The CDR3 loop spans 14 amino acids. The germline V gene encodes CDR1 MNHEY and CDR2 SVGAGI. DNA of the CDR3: TGTGCCAGCAGTTTCACGCAGGTCTCCTACGAGCAGTACTTC. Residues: CASSFTQVSYEQYF.

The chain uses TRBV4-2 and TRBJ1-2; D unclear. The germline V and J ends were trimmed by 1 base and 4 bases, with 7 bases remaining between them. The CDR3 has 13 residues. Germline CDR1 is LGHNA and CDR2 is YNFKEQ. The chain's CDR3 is CASSQGGTYGYTF. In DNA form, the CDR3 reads TGTGCCAGCAGCCAAGGGGGAACCTATGGCTACACCTTC.

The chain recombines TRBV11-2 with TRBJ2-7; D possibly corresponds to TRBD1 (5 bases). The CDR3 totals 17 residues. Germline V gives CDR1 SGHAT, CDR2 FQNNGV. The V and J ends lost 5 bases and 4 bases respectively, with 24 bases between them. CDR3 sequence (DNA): TGTGCCAGCAGCCCAGGAAACACGGCAGGGCTTTCGTACGAGCAGTACTTC. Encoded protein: CASSPGNTAGLSYEQYF.

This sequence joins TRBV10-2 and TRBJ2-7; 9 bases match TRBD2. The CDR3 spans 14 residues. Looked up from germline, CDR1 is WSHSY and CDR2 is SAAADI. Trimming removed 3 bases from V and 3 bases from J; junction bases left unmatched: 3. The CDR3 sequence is CASSEGSGGYEQYF. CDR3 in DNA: TGCGCCAGCAGTGAAGGTAGCGGGGGCTACGAGCAGTACTTC.